A selection of T cell receptor beta chains follows, all from one sample in a study of blood T cell repertoires in COVID-19. The assay was immunoSEQ multiplex PCR, and TCRdb's table has in-frame clones only and misses some. There are under 250,000 clones in the sample; 83% occur only once, and 3% to 4.5% lies in the top ten. Material for sequencing was PBMCs or T cells enriched from blood (not recorded which). All receptors come from a middle-aged woman who had been exposed to COVID-19. The CDR3 runs from the conserved cysteine through the conserved F or W. D genes are given only for firm matches. Where a row states a size, it is once, few, many or the class of an expanded clone; other rows omit it.

>NA|few|TRBJ1-1|TRBV19
TGTGCCAGCCAGGGTGGTGGGACTGAAGCTTTCTTT
CASQGGGTEAFF
>NA|NA|TRBJ2-2|TRBV5-1
TGCGCCAGCAGCTTTAGTACGTGGGCCAAGATCGGCGGGGAGCTGTTTTTT
CASSFSTWAKIGGELFF
>NA|once|TRBJ1-1|TRBV19
TGTGCCGGTAGAAACAGGGAAGAGTGGACTGAAGCTTTCTTT
CAGRNREEWTEAFF
>NA|NA|TRBJ1-1|TRBV24-1
TGTGCCACCAGTGACGGGGAGCCCGTCCCCACTGAAGCTTTCTTT
CATSDGEPVPTEAFF
>NA|NA|TRBJ1-1|TRBV6-5
TGTGCCAGCATTAAAGGGCGGCAGGGGGAAGCTTTCTTT
CASIKGRQGEAFF
>NA|NA|TRBJ2-1|TRBV2
TGTGCCAGCACCTCAGATGGGCCAAGAACGGTCTTC
CASTSDGPRTVF
>NA|NA|TRBJ1-2|TRBV27
TGTGCCAGCAGGCCCCGGGATCCTTTAGGCTACACCTTC
CASRPRDPLGYTF
>NA|few|TRBJ2-2|TRBV9
TGTGCCAGCAGCTCCGAGACCGGGGAGCTGTTTTTT
CASSSETGELFF
>TRBD1|NA|TRBJ2-4|TRBV18
TGTGCCAGCTCGCCATCAACCAGGGGGCAGACCAAAAACATTCAGTACTTC
CASSPSTRGQTKNIQYF
>TRBD1|NA|TRBJ2-7|TRBV11-3
TGTGCCAGCAGCCCAGGGACAGGGAGGGACGAGCAGTACTTC
CASSPGTGRDEQYF
>NA|NA|TRBJ1-1|TRBV12-3/TRBV12-4
TGTGCCAGCAGTTTAAAACATACTGAAGCTTTCTTT
CASSLKHTEAFF
>NA|NA|TRBJ2-7|TRBV7-9
TGTGCCAGCAGCTTAGCACCGGGGGGCCCCGGGCAGTACTTC
CASSLAPGGPGQYF
>TRBD2|few|TRBJ2-7|TRBV11-1
TGTGCCAGCAGCTCACGACGGGGAGGGTTTCGCGAGCAGTACTTC
CASSSRRGGFREQYF
>NA|NA|TRBJ1-1|TRBV28
TGTGCCAGCAGTTTAGACACAGTGAACACTGAAGCTTTCTTT
CASSLDTVNTEAFF
>TRBD2|NA|TRBJ2-3|TRBV7-3
TGTGCCAGCGGCAGCGGGGGGGCAGATACGCAGTATTTT
CASGSGGADTQYF
>NA|NA|TRBJ1-3|TRBV7-2
TGTGCCAGCAGCTTAGCAGACACGAACTCTGGAAACACCATATATTTT
CASSLADTNSGNTIYF
>TRBD2|NA|TRBJ2-1|TRBV3-1/TRBV3-2
TGTGCCAGCAGCCAAGGCGTCGGGGGGGCATACAATGAGCAGTTCTTC
CASSQGVGGAYNEQFF
>TRBD2|few|TRBJ2-5|TRBV7-9
TGTGCCAGCAGCCCCCCGGCTAGCGGGGATTTTGAGACCCAGTACTTC
CASSPPASGDFETQYF
>NA|NA|TRBJ1-5|TRBV11-1
TGTGCCAGCAGCCCGGACAGTTACAATCAGCCCCAGCATTTT
CASSPDSYNQPQHF
>TRBD1|NA|TRBJ2-5|TRBV5-4
TGTGCCAGCAGACGGGACAGGGGGGAGGGAGAGACCCAGTACTTC
CASRRDRGEGETQYF
>TRBD2|NA|TRBJ2-1|TRBV15
TGTGCCACCAGCAGAGGGACTAGCGGGGGGACCAATGAGCAGTTCTTC
CATSRGTSGGTNEQFF
>TRBD2|NA|TRBJ2-5|TRBV5-1
TGCGCCAGCAGCCTATCCGGGACTAGGGGTCAAGAGACCCAGTACTTC
CASSLSGTRGQETQYF
>NA|NA|TRBJ1-3|TRBV14
TGTGCCAGCAGCCCCTCCCGCTCTGGAAACACCATATATTTT
CASSPSRSGNTIYF
>NA|NA|TRBJ2-2|TRBV4-2
TGTGCCAGCAGCCAAGGGACAGTGCCCGGGGAGCTGTTTTTT
CASSQGTVPGELFF
>NA|NA|TRBJ1-1|TRBV5-1
TGCGCCAGCAGCTTGGTGGGGCAGGGGTGGCGCACTGAAGCTTTCTTT
CASSLVGQGWRTEAFF
>NA|few|TRBJ2-7|TRBV5-4
TGTGCCAGCAGCTTGGGGCCCGGAGGGCGTGAGCAGTACTTC
CASSLGPGGREQYF
>NA|NA|TRBJ1-2|TRBV7-6
TGTGCCAGCAGCTTAACACCACAGGCTAACTATGGCTACACCTTC
CASSLTPQANYGYTF
>NA|NA|TRBJ1-5|TRBV18
TGTGCCAGCTCACCCGCAGGGGGCAATCAGCCCCAGCATTTT
CASSPAGGNQPQHF
>NA|NA|TRBJ2-3|TRBV6-5
TGTGCCAGCAGTTACTCCGGCTCGGGTGCGGATACGCAGTATTTT
CASSYSGSGADTQYF
>NA|NA|TRBJ1-3|TRBV5-1
TGCGCCAGCAGCTGGGAGCCGAACTCTGGAAACACCATATATTTT
CASSWEPNSGNTIYF
>NA|NA|TRBJ2-7|TRBV19
TGTGCCAGTAGTACATCACGGTTCGAGCAGTACTTC
CASSTSRFEQYF
>NA|NA|TRBJ1-5|TRBV5-1
TGCGCCAGCAGCCTCCTAGGCAGGGACACTTCCCCCCAGCATTTT
CASSLLGRDTSPQHF
>NA|many|TRBJ1-1|TRBV9
TGTGCCAGCAGCGTGGGAATGGGGACACTTAACACTGAAGCTTTCTTT
CASSVGMGTLNTEAFF
>NA|NA|TRBJ1-2|TRBV7-2
TGTGCCAGCAGCTTAGGGGGCCCCCTAAACTATGGCTACACCTTC
CASSLGGPLNYGYTF
>NA|NA|TRBJ2-1|TRBV19
TGTGCCACCGGGGGACTCGAATACAATGAGCAGTTCTTC
CATGGLEYNEQFF
>NA|NA|TRBJ1-1|TRBV12-5
TGTGCTAGTGGTTTGGTAGAGGCAGTTACGAACACTGAAGCTTTCTTT
CASGLVEAVTNTEAFF
>TRBD2|NA|TRBJ2-5|TRBV7-2
TGTGCCAGCAGCTTAGCTTCTAGCGGGGGGGTGAGGGAGACCCAGTACTTC
CASSLASSGGVRETQYF
>NA|NA|TRBJ1-1|TRBV9
TGTGCCAGCAGCGTAGATGGCAGGGTCCAAACTGAAGCTTTCTTT
CASSVDGRVQTEAFF
>TRBD1|NA|TRBJ2-3|TRBV7-9
TGTGCCAGCAGCTTAGGGTCAGGGGGCGCCCGGACAGATACGCAGTATTTT
CASSLGSGGARTDTQYF
>NA|NA|TRBJ1-2|TRBV7-9
TGTGCCAGCAGCTTAGTGACTGATTATGGCTACACCTTC
CASSLVTDYGYTF
>TRBD1|NA|TRBJ1-4|TRBV6-5
TGTGCCAGCAGTTACTCAACAGGGGGCGGAGATGAAAAACTGTTTTTT
CASSYSTGGGDEKLFF
>TRBD1|NA|TRBJ2-7|TRBV6-2/TRBV6-3
TGTGCCAGCAGTCCACAGGGGTGGGGCTCCTACGAGCAGTACTTC
CASSPQGWGSYEQYF
>NA|NA|TRBJ1-1|TRBV5-4
TGTGCCAGCTCTGGCGGAGGGGAGGCTTTCTTT
CASSGGGEAFF
>TRBD2|NA|TRBJ2-1|TRBV19
TGTGCCAGTAGTACCCATTCCCCACTAGCGGGGGGGAACAATGAGCAGTTCTTC
CASSTHSPLAGGNNEQFF
>NA|few|TRBJ1-2|TRBV6-5
TGTGCCAGCAGTTTTGGGACACCCAAGATTCTCGGCTACACCTTC
CASSFGTPKILGYTF
>NA|NA|TRBJ1-2|TRBV6-1
TGTGCCAGCAGTGTCGGGACTTATGACCTAAGGGACTATGGCTACACCTTC
CASSVGTYDLRDYGYTF
>NA|few|TRBJ2-4|TRBV28
TGTGCCAGCAGTTCCCTAATGGGAGGTTCGGCCAAAAACATTCAGTACTTC
CASSSLMGGSAKNIQYF
>TRBD2|NA|TRBJ2-7|TRBV10-2
TGCGCCAGCAGCTCTAGCGGGTACGAGCAGTACTTC
CASSSSGYEQYF
>NA|NA|TRBJ2-5|TRBV5-1
TGCGCCAGCAGCTTGGAGGGGCCAAGGGAGACCCAGTACTTC
CASSLEGPRETQYF
>NA|NA|TRBJ2-7|TRBV18
TGTGCCAGCTCACCCGGGGGCTACGAGCAGTACTTC
CASSPGGYEQYF